Presented here are 29 T cell receptor beta chains from one specimen sequenced in a study of OX40 agonist ivuxolimab in advanced cancers. Repertoires were generated with immunoSEQ multiplex PCR, while TCRdb's copy carries only in-frame clones and drops some. The sample carries 55,000 to 90,000 clones, almost 90% recorded once. Source: CD4+ or CD8+ T cells sorted from blood, taken in a trial of the OX40 agonist ivuxolimab. The receptors were gathered from an adult with an advanced solid tumor such as melanoma, head and neck, liver or kidney cancer.

V usage is TRBV7-3 and J usage is TRBJ2-3; D perhaps matches TRBD2 (6 bases). CDR1 is SGHTA and CDR2 is FQGTGA in the germline V gene. V was cut by 3 bases and J by 2 bases, with 9 bases left in between. The length of the CDR3 is 14 residues. The CDR3 is CASSLLAVTDTQYF. CDR3 DNA sequence: TGTGCCAGCAGCTTGTTAGCGGTCACAGATACGCAGTATTTT.

V usage is TRBV18 and J usage is TRBJ2-6; TRBD1 matches 7 bases. V lost 2 bases and J lost 4; bases outside the gene matches: 5. CDR3 size: 16 residues. Germline V CDR1 and CDR2: KGHSH, LQKENI. In DNA, the CDR3 is TGTGCCAGCTCACCATTACAGGGGCTAGGGGCCAACGTCCTGACTTTC. Residues: CASSPLQGLGANVLTF.

The gene calls are TRBV7-3 and TRBJ2-1; TRBD2 agrees at 7 bases. There are 14 residues in the CDR3. V lost 1 base to trimming and J lost 5 bases; unmatched junction nucleotides: 2. Germline V lookup: CDR1 SGHTA, CDR2 FQGTGA. CDR3 amino acids: CASSLRGLNNEQFF. In nucleotides, the CDR3 is TGTGCCAGCAGCTTAAGGGGACTAAACAATGAGCAGTTCTTC.

The sample holds one count of this clone. The chain carries TRBV28 and TRBJ2-3; D uncertain. V was pared by 5 bases and J by 4 bases, with 13 bases between. CDR3 length: 14 amino acids. The germline V gene encodes CDR1 MDHEN and CDR2 SYDVKM. The CDR3 sequence is CASSPLGTADTQYF. The CDR3 DNA reads TGTGCCAGCAGTCCCTTGGGTACCGCAGATACGCAGTATTTT. The whole variable domain, filled in from reference TRBV28 and TRBJ2-3, reads DVKVTQSSRYLVKRTGEKVFLECVQDMDHENMFWYRQDPGLGLRLIYFSYDVKMKEKGDIPEGYSVSREKKERFSLILESASTNQTSMYLCASSPLGTADTQYFGPGTRLTVL.

This clone showed up just a few times. The chain links TRBV30 to TRBJ2-3; D is uncertain. There are 11 residues in the CDR3. The germline CDR1 and CDR2 sequences are GTSNPN and SVGIG (reference sequence). V lost 2 bases and J lost 5, with 5 bases in between. CDR3 sequence (DNA): TGTGCCTGGAGTTTAGGAGATACGCAGTATTTT. Translation gives CAWSLGDTQYF.

This chain uses TRBV9 with TRBJ2-2; TRBD1 agrees at 7 bases. The CDR3 sequence is 16 residues long. Germline CDR1 is SGDLS and CDR2 is YYNGEE. The V gene end was trimmed by 4 bases and the J gene end by 0 bases; junction bases not matched to a gene: 6. The chain's CDR3 is CASSRTGDTNTGELFF. The CDR3 DNA is TGTGCCAGCAGCAGGACAGGTGATACGAACACCGGGGAGCTGTTTTTT.

This sequence joins TRBV20-1 and TRBJ1-2; D ambiguous. CDR1 DFQATT and CDR2 SNEGSKA come from the germline V gene (reference sequence). Trimming removed 1 base from V and 4 bases from J, with 4 bases in between. This CDR3 has 11 residues. CDR3 sequence: CSARVPYGYTF. CDR3 bases: TGCAGTGCTAGAGTGCCCTATGGCTACACCTTC.

This clone was observed a single time. The chain joins TRBV5-1 to TRBJ2-5, with TRBD2 matching over 8 bases. The V gene's germline CDR1 is SGHRS and CDR2 YFSETQ. The CDR3 extends over 15 amino acids. Trimming removed 4 bases from V and 5 bases from J; junction bases left unmatched: 10. The DNA of the CDR3 is TGCGCCAGCAGCCCGGGGACTAGGGGTAGGGAGACCCAGTACTTC. Translated, it gives CASSPGTRGRETQYF.

This chain uses TRBV5-1 with TRBJ2-2; 9 bases agree with TRBD2. The ends lost 4 bases at V and 5 bases at J; junction bases unmatched: 6. The CDR3 loop spans 15 amino acids. In germline, CDR1 is SGHRS, CDR2 YFSETQ. The CDR3 nucleotides are TGCGCCAGCAGCCTCCTAGCGGGGACGACCGGGGAGCTGTTTTTT. Translating gives CASSLLAGTTGELFF.

The genes are TRBV4-2 and TRBJ1-1, with D unresolved. CDR3 length equals 13 residues. V lost 2 bases and J lost 2, with 6 bases in between. Germline CDR1 is LGHNA and CDR2 is YNFKEQ. In DNA, the CDR3 is TGTGCCAGCAGCCAACCGGACAACACTGAAGCTTTCTTT. This encodes CASSQPDNTEAFF.

This chain links TRBV5-6 with TRBJ2-3; D unclear. The V gene lost 3 bases and the J gene lost 0 bases, with 8 bases spanning the gap. The CDR3 extends over 14 amino acids. In germline, CDR1 is SGHDT, CDR2 YYEEEE. CDR3 region: CASSWGLSTDTQYF. CDR3 in DNA: TGTGCCAGCAGCTGGGGTCTGAGCACAGATACGCAGTATTTT.

The genes are TRBV7-9 and TRBJ2-3, with D possibly being TRBD2 (6 bases). The germline CDR1 and CDR2 sequences are SEHNR and FQNEAQ (reference sequence). The V gene lost 3 bases and the J gene lost 4 bases, with 8 bases spanning the gap. The CDR3 covers 13 residues. This chain's CDR3 is CASSLGGADTQYF. CDR3 bases: TGTGCCAGCAGCTTGGGGGGAGCAGATACGCAGTATTTT. The whole variable domain, filled in from reference TRBV7-9 and TRBJ2-3, reads DTGVSQNPRHKITKRGQNVTFRCDPISEHNRLYWYRQTLGQGPEFLTYFQNEAQLEKSRLLSDRFSAERPKGSFSTLEIQRTEQGDSAMYLCASSLGGADTQYFGPGTRLTVL.

The chain combines TRBV2 with TRBJ2-3; D gene ambiguous. Germline V gene lookup returns CDR1 SNHLY and CDR2 FYNNEI. This CDR3 is built from 12 residues. Trimming shortened V by 4 bases and J by 5 bases, and 7 bases separated the two germline ends. CDR3 protein: CASSGTRDTQYF. CDR3 bases: TGTGCCAGCAGTGGAACCAGAGATACGCAGTATTTT. The whole variable domain, filled in from reference TRBV2 and TRBJ2-3, reads EPEVTQTPSHQVTQMGQEVILRCVPISNHLYFYWYRQILGQKVEFLVSFYNNEISEKSEIFDDQFSVERPDGSNFTLKIRSTKLEDSAMYFCASSGTRDTQYFGPGTRLTVL.

This rearrangement joins TRBV6-1 to TRBJ2-5; unclear D gene. The V and J ends lost 2 bases and 4 bases respectively, with 11 bases between them. The CDR3 has 14 residues. Germline V gives CDR1 MNHNS, CDR2 SASEGT. The CDR3 DNA reads TGTGCCAGCAGTGAACGGGCCTCCTCAGAGACCCAGTACTTC. Protein product: CASSERASSETQYF.

V gene TRBV28 combines with J gene TRBJ1-6; possibly TRBD1 for D (5 bases). Trimming cost V 4 bases and J 8 bases, with 12 bases left between them. CDR1 is MDHEN, CDR2 SYDVKM, per germline. There are 14 residues in the CDR3. The CDR3 here is CASSSPGTYSPLHF. CDR3 nucleotides: TGTGCCAGCAGTTCTCCCGGGACTTATTCACCCCTCCACTTT.

V and J are TRBV12-5 and TRBJ2-1; D unresolved. Germline loops: CDR1 LGHNT, CDR2 FRNRAP. The CDR3 covers 12 residues. V shed 4 bases and J shed 5 bases, with 6 bases lying between them. CDR3 in amino acids: CASGSEHNEQFF. In DNA form, the CDR3 reads TGTGCTAGTGGTTCGGAGCACAATGAGCAGTTCTTC.

V and J are TRBV6-5 and TRBJ2-7; 10 nucleotides align to TRBD2. Germline V lookup: CDR1 MNHEY, CDR2 SVGAGI. V shed 4 bases and J 4 bases; nucleotides not matched to a gene: 10. This CDR3 region has 16 residues. CDR3 in DNA: TGTGCCAGCAGTTTCAGCAGACTAGCGGGTTTATACGAGCAGTACTTC. Protein: CASSFSRLAGLYEQYF.

V and J are TRBV5-1 and TRBJ2-5; D remains ambiguous. The CDR3 spans 14 residues. CDR1 SGHRS and CDR2 YFSETQ come from the germline V gene. V was pared by 0 bases and J by 1 base, with 7 bases between. CDR3 residues: CASSLGASQETQYF. CDR3 sequence (DNA): TGCGCCAGCAGCTTGGGGGCTAGCCAAGAGACCCAGTACTTC.

The gene calls are TRBV7-9 and TRBJ1-1; D perhaps matches TRBD1 (6 bases). The CDR3 is 14 amino acids. Between the trimmed V and J ends, which lost 3 bases and 3 bases, there was a span of 11 bases. Germline loops: CDR1 SEHNR, CDR2 FQNEAQ (reference sequence). This CDR3 is CASSFSRGYTEAFF. The CDR3 DNA is TGTGCCAGCAGCTTCTCAAGGGGGTACACTGAAGCTTTCTTT.

The V call is TRBV6-1, the J call TRBJ2-3; the D call may be TRBD1 or TRBD2 (5 bases each). CDR1 and CDR2 from the germline V gene are MNHNS and SASEGT. V shed 8 bases and J shed 9 bases, with 18 bases lying between them. This CDR3 has 13 residues. The CDR3 here is CASLGTGTGTQYF. The CDR3 DNA follows: TGTGCCAGCCTCGGGACCGGCACAGGAACGCAGTATTTT.

The chain links TRBV5-1 to TRBJ2-2; 9 bases are a match to TRBD1. CDR1 SGHRS and CDR2 YFSETQ come from the germline V gene. There are 15 residues in the CDR3. The J segment lost 4 bases and the V segment lost 1 base, leaving 2 bases of the junction unmatched. The CDR3 region is CASSLKTGGTGELFF. Written as DNA, the CDR3 is TGCGCCAGCAGCTTGAAGACAGGGGGCACCGGGGAGCTGTTTTTT.

V and J are TRBV5-1 and TRBJ2-7; D perhaps matches TRBD2 (6 bases). Deletions cut 3 bases from V and 3 bases from J, with 10 bases between. The germline V gene has CDR1 SGHRS and CDR2 YFSETQ. The CDR3 is 13 residues long. The CDR3 sequence: CASSWDFIYEQYF. CDR3 DNA sequence: TGCGCCAGCAGCTGGGACTTTATCTACGAGCAGTACTTC.

This sequence joins TRBV5-4 and TRBJ2-3; 8 positions agree with TRBD2. After removal of 5 bases from V and 6 bases from J, the junction contained 14 bases not matched to a gene. Looked up from germline, CDR1 is SGHNT and CDR2 is YYREEE (reference sequence). The CDR3 is 16 residues long. The chain's CDR3 is CASSSESGGNVDTQYF. The CDR3 DNA reads TGTGCCAGCAGTTCCGAGAGCGGGGGAAACGTGGATACGCAGTATTTT.

This rearrangement joins TRBV28 to TRBJ1-4; D perhaps matches TRBD1 (5 bases). Germline values: CDR1 MDHEN, CDR2 SYDVKM. CDR3 length: 15 amino acids. Trimming left V 6 bases short and J 3 bases short, with 14 bases between. The CDR3: CASSHMARANEKLFF. The CDR3 DNA follows: TGTGCCAGCAGCCATATGGCCAGGGCTAATGAAAAACTGTTTTTT.

The rearrangement joins TRBV5-1 to TRBJ2-5; unclear D gene. Trimming removed 1 base at V and 4 bases at J, with 5 bases between. Germline CDR1 SGHRS, CDR2 YFSETQ. The CDR3 totals 12 residues. CDR3 DNA: TGCGCCAGCAGCTTGTTATCAGAGACCCAGTACTTC. Protein: CASSLLSETQYF.

The V and J genes are TRBV5-1 and TRBJ2-3; 7 bases match TRBD2. This CDR3 has 17 amino acids. CDR1 is SGHRS, CDR2 YFSETQ, per germline. Trimming took 4 bases from V and 1 from J; bases not matched to a gene: 12. The CDR3 region is CASSPRGAGLGTDTQYF. CDR3 DNA: TGCGCCAGCAGCCCTCGGGGAGCGGGGCTTGGCACAGATACGCAGTATTTT.

The chain couples TRBV10-3 to TRBJ2-1; TRBD2 aligns across 14 bases. The CDR3 runs 19 residues. The germline V gene has CDR1 ENHRY and CDR2 SYGVKD. The junction had 17 bases not matched to a gene; V was cut back by 6 bases and J by 7 bases. The CDR3, as DNA: TGTGCCATCAGGTCCGGGACAGGGGGACTAGCGGGAGTGGGGAATGAGCAGTTCTTC. It specifies CAIRSGTGGLAGVGNEQFF.

The chain employs TRBV7-3 and TRBJ1-1; D possibly corresponds to TRBD1 (6 bases). This CDR3 spans 14 amino acids. CDR1 and CDR2 from the germline V gene are SGHTA and FQGTGA. V was pared by 5 bases and J by 7 bases, with 17 bases between. Here the CDR3 DNA reads TGTGCCAGCAGCCCACAGGGCTGGGTGGGTGAAGCTTTCTTT. It translates to CASSPQGWVGEAFF.

V usage is TRBV2 and J usage is TRBJ2-7; 7 bases line up with TRBD1. Germline CDR1 is SNHLY and CDR2 is FYNNEI. J was trimmed by 4 bases and V by 2 bases; bases with no gene match: 8. This CDR3 comprises 15 residues. CDR3 coding DNA: TGTGCCAGCAGTGAATACTCAGGACAGGCGTACGAGCAGTACTTC. It translates to CASSEYSGQAYEQYF.